One sample yielded the 19 T cell receptor beta chains listed below, sequenced in a study of T cell clonality in common variable immunodeficiency. Repertoires were generated with immunoSEQ multiplex PCR, while TCRdb's copy carries only in-frame clones and drops some. The repertoire shows around 34,000 clones, none seen only once; the top ten take around 3.2%. The sample was peripheral blood mononuclear cells. The receptors here all came from a person aged 18 to 69 in good health.

This clone was observed many times. The CDR3 end is not reached by the read, which stops 3 residues before it; the germline J gene fills it in. This same CDR3 is encoded by further DNA sequences in the sample. The J gene is TRBJ2-1, the V gene TRBV6-4; 10 nucleotides align to TRBD2. J gave up 8 bases and V 4 bases, and 5 bases lay outside the gene matches. Germline loops: CDR1 MRHNA, CDR2 SNTAGT. This CDR3 has 14 amino acids. Incomplete CDR3 DNA: TGTGCCAGCAGTGCCGGGACTAGCGCGGATGAG. Its protein product is CASSAGTSADE. The CDR3 in its entirety is CASSAGTSADEQFF.

This clone was picked up many times. With the read ending 3 residues before the CDR3 end, the germline J gene is used to fill in that end. The rearrangement joins TRBV20-1 to TRBJ2-2; 11 nucleotides match TRBD2. The V segment lost 2 bases and the J segment 5 bases; nucleotides outside the gene matches: 10. Looked up from germline, CDR1 is DFQATT and CDR2 is SNEGSKA (reference sequence). This CDR3 is built from 17 residues. The CDR3 protein is CSARSRRLAGPTGELFF. Partial CDR3 DNA: TGCAGTGCTAGAAGCCGTCGACTAGCGGGACCTACCGGGGAG.

This clone was counted ten times or more. From the germline J gene comes the end of the CDR3, since the read stops 3 residues before it. The gene calls are TRBV12-3 or TRBV12-4 and TRBJ2-3, with 7 bases lining up with TRBD1. The CDR3 is made up of 15 amino acids. V lost 1 base to trimming and J lost 2 bases; unmatched junction nucleotides: 3. The CDR3 bases that were read are TGTGCCAGCAGTTTAGAGGGGGCCCCCACAGATACG. Translating gives CASSLEGAPTDT. The whole CDR3 protein is CASSLEGAPTDTQYF.

This clone counts as medium-sized. With the read ending 3 residues before the CDR3 end, the germline J gene is used to fill in that end. The chain couples TRBV6-2 or TRBV6-3 to TRBJ1-4; D call uncertain. This CDR3 has 12 residues. The V and J ends lost 7 bases and 8 bases respectively, with 11 bases between them. From germline, CDR1 is MNHEY and CDR2 SVGEGT. CDR3 DNA, as far as it was read: TGTGCCAGCAAGGGTTATGGAGAAAAA. Translating it yields CASKGYGEK. The entire CDR3 protein is CASKGYGEKLFF.

This clone came up many times. Read coverage stops 3 residues before the CDR3 terminus; the germline J gene supplies the remainder. The chain couples TRBV4-1 to TRBJ2-5, with unresolved D. The V end was cut by 1 base, the J end by 2 bases, with 5 bases between. Germline V gene lookup returns CDR1 MGHRA and CDR2 YSYEKL. This CDR3 has 13 amino acids. The DNA read from the CDR3 is TGCGCCAGCAGCCAAGGACTTCAAGAGACC. Its protein is CASSQGLQET. The entire CDR3 reads CASSQGLQETQYF.

This clone was counted at least ten times. The read finishes 3 residues shy of the CDR3 end, and the germline J gene is used to complete it. The chain carries TRBV18 and TRBJ1-1; 7 bases agree with TRBD1. Germline-derived CDR1 and CDR2 are KGHSH and LQKENI. This CDR3 region has 15 residues. J was trimmed by 1 base and V by 6 bases; bases with no gene match: 8. This CDR3 is CASSWGGGRNTEAFF. CDR3 DNA, as far as it was read: TGTGCCAGCTCTTGGGGAGGGGGCAGGAACACTGAA.

The sample holds many counts of this clone. The CDR3 goes on 3 residues after the read ends, and that part is filled in from the germline J gene. The chain uses TRBV10-3 and TRBJ2-3, with 11 bases aligning to TRBD2. The germline V gene has CDR1 ENHRY and CDR2 SYGVKD. The CDR3 has 14 amino acids. Unmatched junction bases numbered 8, after V lost 11 bases and J lost 4 bases. The CDR3 bases that were read are TGTGCCGCCGGACTAGCGGGCACCCCAGATACG. Translation gives CAAGLAGTPDT. The entire CDR3 protein is CAAGLAGTPDTQYF.

In the case of this clone: The read terminates 3 residues before the CDR3 end, so the remaining end is supplied by the germline J gene. V gene TRBV5-5 combines with J gene TRBJ1-1; 8 positions match TRBD1. The CDR3 spans 13 residues. The germline V gene has CDR1 SGHKS and CDR2 YYEKEE (reference sequence). The sequenced CDR3 bases are TGTGCCAGCAGCTTGGCCGGGACAGGCGTA. This encodes CASSLAGTGV. The full CDR3 protein is CASSLAGTGVAFF.

This clone has ten or more counts. The observed sequence ends 3 residues before the CDR3 terminus, with the missing tail filled in from the germline J gene. This chain links TRBV7-8 with TRBJ2-7; 7 bases agree with TRBD2. Germline CDR1 is SGHVS and CDR2 is FQNEAQ. CDR3 length: 14 residues. With 0 bases clipped from V and 5 bases from J, the junction kept 4 bases outside the gene matches. CDR3 DNA (partial): TGTGCCAGCAGCTTAGCGGGAGGGGCTAACGAG. Protein sequence: CASSLAGGANE. The CDR3 as a whole reads CASSLAGGANEQYF.

This clone was counted many times. The CDR3 end lies 3 residues beyond the end of the read and is filled in from the germline J gene. This chain connects TRBV19 to TRBJ2-1; D is unclear. This CDR3 spans 11 amino acids. The germline V gene has CDR1 LNHDA and CDR2 SQIVND (reference sequence). Trimming shortened V by 7 bases and J by 3 bases, and 4 bases separated the two germline ends. The CDR3 reads CASNGYNEQFF. Incomplete CDR3 DNA: TGTGCCAGTAACGGCTACAATGAG.

A remark on this clone: The CDR3 is cut off 3 residues early in the read; its end comes from the germline J gene. V is TRBV19 and J is TRBJ1-6, with 7 bases matching TRBD1. Trimming cost V 6 bases and J 7 bases; bases outside gene matches: 6. Germline CDR1 reads LNHDA; CDR2 reads SQIVND (reference sequence). The CDR3 extends over 14 amino acids. The CDR3 is CASRWAGGNSPLHF. CDR3 bases read: TGTGCCAGTAGGTGGGCAGGGGGGAATTCACCC.

This clone was found many times. The CDR3 end is not reached by the read, which stops 3 residues before it; the germline J gene fills it in. The chain links TRBV7-9 to TRBJ2-5, with D possibly being TRBD1 (5 bases). The CDR3 is 13 amino acids. Germline V CDR1 and CDR2: SEHNR, FQNEAQ (reference sequence). Trimming cost V 2 bases and J 2 bases, with 6 bases left between them. Partial CDR3 DNA: TGTGCCAGCAGCTTATCAGGGCAAGAGACC. Translation: CASSLSGQET. The entire CDR3 reads CASSLSGQETQYF.

This clone was counted a few times. The read ends 3 residues early relative to the CDR3; the germline J gene fills the gap. The V and J genes are TRBV5-5 and TRBJ2-5, with D perhaps TRBD1 (6 bases). V was trimmed by 2 bases and J by 4 bases, leaving 15 bases between them. CDR1 SGHKS and CDR2 YYEKEE come from the germline V gene (reference sequence). This CDR3 contains 15 residues. The CDR3 bases that were read are TGTGCCAGCAGCTTATCAGGGGCGCTCCGAGAGACC. It specifies CASSLSGALRET. The entire CDR3 is CASSLSGALRETQYF.

This clone has ten or more counts. The DNA ends 3 residues before the CDR3 does, and the rest of the CDR3 is filled in from the germline J gene. V gene TRBV28 combines with J gene TRBJ1-4; 9 bases line up with TRBD1. Germline assignment: CDR1 MDHEN and CDR2 SYDVKM. J gave up 6 bases and V 5 bases, and 7 bases lay outside the gene matches. This CDR3 region has 15 residues. The part of the CDR3 DNA that was read is TGTGCCAGCAGTCCACAGGGGGCGGGAGATGAAAAA. Its protein is CASSPQGAGDEK. The CDR3, in full, reads CASSPQGAGDEKLFF.

In this sample, this clone turned up many times. The CDR3 extends 3 residues past the end of the read, so its final part is completed from the germline J gene. The chain carries TRBV5-1 and TRBJ2-1, with D perhaps matching TRBD1 (6 bases). CDR3 length: 15 amino acids. Germline lookup yields CDR1 SGHRS and CDR2 YFSETQ. V was shortened by 1 base and J by 6 bases, with 14 bases between the two germline ends. CDR3 DNA, as far as it was read: TGCGCCAGCAGCTTGAACCAGGGGACGCTCAATGAG. Its protein is CASSLNQGTLNE. The complete CDR3 protein is CASSLNQGTLNEQFF.

This clone was seen ten or more times. The CDR3 goes on 3 residues after the read ends, and that part is filled in from the germline J gene. This rearrangement joins TRBV11-2 to TRBJ2-5; 8 positions match TRBD1. The CDR3 consists of 14 residues. V dropped 5 bases and J dropped 4; count of bases not matched to a gene: 6. CDR1 is SGHAT and CDR2 is FQNNGV in the germline V gene. CDR3 DNA, as far as it was read: TGTGCCAGCAGCCCTTTTACAGGGGGAGAGACC. This translates into CASSPFTGGET. Given in full, the CDR3 is CASSPFTGGETQYF.

This clone was detected ten times or more. Read coverage stops 3 residues before the CDR3 terminus; the germline J gene supplies the remainder. The chain employs TRBV4-1 and TRBJ1-6, with a tentative D call TRBD1 (5 bases). This CDR3 spans 15 amino acids. Trimming shortened V by 0 bases and J by 9 bases, and 12 bases separated the two germline ends. Germline-derived CDR1 and CDR2 are MGHRA and YSYEKL. CDR3 bases read: TGCGCCAGCAGCCAAGAGGGACTTAGGGGTTCACCC. It yields the protein CASSQEGLRGSP. The full-length CDR3 reads as CASSQEGLRGSPLHF.

This clone has a count of ten or more. The CDR3 extends 3 residues past the end of the read, so its final part is completed from the germline J gene. The chain employs TRBV19 and TRBJ2-2; tentative D call: TRBD2 (5 bases). The CDR3 has 15 residues. Trimming removed 5 bases at V and 3 bases at J, with 13 bases between. Germline CDR1 reads LNHDA; CDR2 reads SQIVND (reference sequence). The sequenced part of the CDR3 DNA is TGTGCCAGTAGTTACGAGGGTCACGACACCGGGGAG. It yields the protein CASSYEGHDTGE. The CDR3 as a whole reads CASSYEGHDTGELFF.

This clone occurred many times. CDR3 DNA, as far as it was read: TGTGCCAGCAGTTTGGAGGCAGGAGAA. Amino acid sequence: CASSLEAGE. The full CDR3 reads CASSLEAGEAFF. The rearrangement joins TRBV12-3 or TRBV12-4 to TRBJ1-1; no clear D. With the read ending 3 residues before the CDR3 end, the germline J gene is used to fill in that end. This CDR3 spans 12 amino acids.